These T cell receptor beta chains were read from a single sample in a study of response to subunit inactivated influenza vaccine. In TCRdb, the RT-PCR reads were re-called with MiXCR into one record per CDR3 protein. There are just under 550,000 distinct CDR3 sequences in the sample; approximately 22% occur only once, and 2.5% to 3% lies in the top ten. The data also belong to a second study, concerning T cells expressing NK-cell markers.

The source was CD4+ T cells sorted from PBMCs, collected 12 days after vaccination. These receptors were collected from a man over 45 who received an inactivated influenza vaccine. Both conserved end residues are part of each CDR3. Fields, in order: J gene, D gene, clone size, V gene, CDR3 protein, CDR3 DNA. The D gene is left open where the match is weak. A clone size is listed for some rows: how often the clone was seen (once, few, many), or a class if it is expanded.

j_call: TRBJ2-7
d_call: TRBD2
clone_size: NA
v_call: TRBV5-4
cdr3_aa: CASSLSLAGASEQYF
cdr3_nt: TGTGCCAGCAGCTTGAGCCTAGCGGGAGCAAGTGAGCAGTACTTC

j_call: TRBJ2-5
d_call: TRBD1
clone_size: NA
v_call: TRBV7-2
cdr3_aa: CASSSQGVSETQYF
cdr3_nt: TGTGCCAGCAGCTCCCAGGGGGTGTCAGAGACCCAGTACTTC

j_call: TRBJ2-7
d_call: NA
clone_size: few
v_call: TRBV27
cdr3_aa: CASSLSFDSSYEQYF
cdr3_nt: TGTGCCAGCAGTTTATCCTTCGATAGCTCCTACGAGCAGTACTTC

j_call: TRBJ2-1
d_call: TRBD2
clone_size: once
v_call: TRBV7-2
cdr3_aa: CASSLSLAGGTAGSYNEQFF
cdr3_nt: TGTGCCAGCAGCTTAAGCCTAGCGGGAGGCACCGCCGGCTCCTACAATGAGCAGTTCTTC

j_call: TRBJ2-3
d_call: TRBD2
clone_size: few
v_call: TRBV10-3
cdr3_aa: CAITDRLAGSDTQYF
cdr3_nt: TGTGCCATCACCGACAGGCTAGCGGGGTCAGATACGCAGTATTTT

j_call: TRBJ1-6
d_call: TRBD1
clone_size: NA
v_call: TRBV12-3/TRBV12-4
cdr3_aa: CASRGQGALNSPLHF
cdr3_nt: TGTGCCAGCAGGGGACAGGGGGCCCTTAATTCACCCCTCCACTTT

j_call: TRBJ2-4
d_call: TRBD2
clone_size: NA
v_call: TRBV20-1
cdr3_aa: CSARTSGSSRAKNIQYF
cdr3_nt: TGCAGTGCTAGAACTAGCGGGAGCTCCCGGGCCAAAAACATTCAGTACTTC

j_call: TRBJ2-5
d_call: TRBD1
clone_size: many
v_call: TRBV10-1
cdr3_aa: CASSEGQGLVETQYF
cdr3_nt: TGCGCCAGCAGTGAGGGACAGGGCCTGGTCGAGACCCAGTACTTC

j_call: TRBJ1-6
d_call: NA
clone_size: few
v_call: TRBV2
cdr3_aa: CASSREGGRSPLHF
cdr3_nt: TGTGCCAGCAGTCGGGAGGGGGGGCGGTCACCCCTCCACTTT

j_call: TRBJ2-5
d_call: NA
clone_size: NA
v_call: TRBV20-1
cdr3_aa: CSARGPGIETQYF
cdr3_nt: TGCAGTGCTAGAGGCCCAGGGATTGAGACCCAGTACTTC

j_call: TRBJ1-1
d_call: NA
clone_size: NA
v_call: TRBV20-1
cdr3_aa: CSARAGPLLNTEAFF
cdr3_nt: TGCAGTGCTAGAGCGGGACCCCTTTTGAACACTGAAGCTTTCTTT

j_call: TRBJ2-1
d_call: TRBD2
clone_size: many
v_call: TRBV7-8
cdr3_aa: CASSAGLADNEQFF
cdr3_nt: TGTGCCAGCAGCGCGGGACTAGCGGACAATGAGCAGTTCTTC

j_call: TRBJ2-1
d_call: TRBD1
clone_size: NA
v_call: TRBV20-1
cdr3_aa: CSASGTGKTTYNEQFF
cdr3_nt: TGCAGTGCTAGCGGGACAGGTAAAACTACCTACAATGAGCAGTTCTTC

j_call: TRBJ2-3
d_call: NA
clone_size: few
v_call: TRBV7-2
cdr3_aa: CASRGLTGKDTQYF
cdr3_nt: TGTGCCAGCAGGGGACTGACAGGGAAAGATACGCAGTATTTT

j_call: TRBJ2-4
d_call: NA
clone_size: few
v_call: TRBV6-1
cdr3_aa: CASSPVATKNIQYF
cdr3_nt: TGTGCCAGCAGCCCCGTGGCTACCAAAAACATTCAGTACTTC

j_call: TRBJ1-5
d_call: TRBD1
clone_size: many
v_call: TRBV29-1
cdr3_aa: CSVSTGLDQPQHF
cdr3_nt: TGCAGCGTCTCGACAGGGTTAGACCAGCCCCAGCATTTT

j_call: TRBJ1-5
d_call: NA
clone_size: few
v_call: TRBV6-2/TRBV6-3
cdr3_aa: CASKTLGSNQPQHF
cdr3_nt: TGTGCCAGCAAGACCCTGGGGTCGAATCAGCCCCAGCATTTT

j_call: TRBJ1-1
d_call: NA
clone_size: NA
v_call: TRBV10-3
cdr3_aa: CAIAGGMDEAFF
cdr3_nt: TGTGCCATCGCTGGGGGGATGGATGAAGCTTTCTTT

j_call: TRBJ1-2
d_call: NA
clone_size: NA
v_call: TRBV20-1
cdr3_aa: CSALLPVDYGYTF
cdr3_nt: TGCAGTGCTCTTCTACCGGTGGACTATGGCTACACCTTC

j_call: TRBJ2-2
d_call: NA
clone_size: few
v_call: TRBV2
cdr3_aa: CASKEETGELFF
cdr3_nt: TGTGCCAGCAAGGAGGAAACCGGGGAGCTGTTTTTT

j_call: TRBJ1-3
d_call: NA
clone_size: NA
v_call: TRBV11-1
cdr3_aa: CASSIWLLTVVSSGNTIYF
cdr3_nt: TGTGCCAGCAGTATCTGGCTACTGACAGTGGTCTCCTCTGGAAACACCATATATTTT

j_call: TRBJ1-1
d_call: NA
clone_size: NA
v_call: TRBV29-1
cdr3_aa: CSVVGLRGGTEAFF
cdr3_nt: TGCAGCGTTGTCGGTCTCCGGGGCGGAACTGAAGCTTTCTTT

j_call: TRBJ2-1
d_call: TRBD1
clone_size: NA
v_call: TRBV4-3
cdr3_aa: CASSPLGDSSYNEQFF
cdr3_nt: TGCGCCAGCAGCCCATTGGGGGACAGCTCCTACAATGAGCAGTTCTTC

j_call: TRBJ2-2
d_call: TRBD1
clone_size: many
v_call: TRBV29-1
cdr3_aa: CSVATGTVNTGELFF
cdr3_nt: TGCAGCGTCGCGACCGGGACAGTTAACACCGGGGAGCTGTTTTTT

j_call: TRBJ1-2
d_call: NA
clone_size: many
v_call: TRBV14
cdr3_aa: CASSQDPFTLANYGYTF
cdr3_nt: TGTGCCAGCAGCCAAGATCCGTTTACTTTAGCTAACTATGGCTACACCTTC

j_call: TRBJ2-1
d_call: NA
clone_size: NA
v_call: TRBV6-6
cdr3_aa: CASNLMSYNEQFF
cdr3_nt: TGTGCCAGCAACCTTATGAGCTACAATGAGCAGTTCTTC

j_call: TRBJ1-1
d_call: NA
clone_size: few
v_call: TRBV11-2
cdr3_aa: CASSLDIRGTEAFF
cdr3_nt: TGTGCCAGCAGCTTAGATATAAGGGGCACTGAAGCTTTCTTT

j_call: TRBJ2-7
d_call: NA
clone_size: NA
v_call: TRBV11-2
cdr3_aa: CASSALHGPTYEQYF
cdr3_nt: TGTGCCAGCAGCGCCCTACATGGCCCTACCTACGAGCAGTACTTC

j_call: TRBJ2-1
d_call: TRBD2
clone_size: NA
v_call: TRBV7-2
cdr3_aa: CASNPSGRESYNEQFF
cdr3_nt: TGTGCCAGCAACCCTAGCGGGAGAGAGTCCTACAATGAGCAGTTCTTC

j_call: TRBJ2-5
d_call: NA
clone_size: NA
v_call: TRBV10-3
cdr3_aa: CAISEFGQPQETQYF
cdr3_nt: TGTGCCATCAGTGAGTTCGGACAGCCCCAAGAGACCCAGTACTTC

j_call: TRBJ2-5
d_call: TRBD2
clone_size: many
v_call: TRBV5-1
cdr3_aa: CASSPTSNRRGETQYF
cdr3_nt: TGCGCCAGCAGCCCGACTAGCAACCGCCGGGGAGAGACCCAGTACTTC

j_call: TRBJ2-2
d_call: NA
clone_size: NA
v_call: TRBV28
cdr3_aa: CATSSWTGELFF
cdr3_nt: TGTGCCACCTCTAGCTGGACCGGGGAGCTGTTTTTT